The source of this T cell receptor beta chain is a study of blood T cell repertoires in COVID-19. Study information: T cells, B-cell-depleted T cells, or PBMCs supplied cDNA or gDNA.

In this sample, this clone turned up a few times. The method was immunoSEQ multiplex PCR; TCRdb's version includes in-frame clones alone and lacks a portion of them. The profile shows 94,000 or so clones, 75% to 85% of them singletons. Deletions cut 7 bases from V and 2 bases from J, with 13 bases between. The CDR3 runs 14 residues. Germline CDR1 SGDLS, CDR2 YYNGEE. This TCR was recovered from a man aged 60-69 years with acute or convalescent COVID-19. Sequencing was performed on peripheral blood. V gene TRBV9 combines with J gene TRBJ2-1, with D uncertain. DNA of the CDR3: TGTGCCAGCGGCAGTACCGCCCCCTACAATGAGCAGTTCTTC. Its translation is CASGSTAPYNEQFF. Filled out from reference TRBV9 and TRBJ2-1, the complete variable domain reads DSGVTQTPKHLITATGQRVTLRCSPRSGDLSVYWYQQSLDQGLQFLIQYYNGEERAKGNILERFSAQQFPDLHSELNLSSLELGDSALYFCASGSTAPYNEQFFGPGTRLTVL.